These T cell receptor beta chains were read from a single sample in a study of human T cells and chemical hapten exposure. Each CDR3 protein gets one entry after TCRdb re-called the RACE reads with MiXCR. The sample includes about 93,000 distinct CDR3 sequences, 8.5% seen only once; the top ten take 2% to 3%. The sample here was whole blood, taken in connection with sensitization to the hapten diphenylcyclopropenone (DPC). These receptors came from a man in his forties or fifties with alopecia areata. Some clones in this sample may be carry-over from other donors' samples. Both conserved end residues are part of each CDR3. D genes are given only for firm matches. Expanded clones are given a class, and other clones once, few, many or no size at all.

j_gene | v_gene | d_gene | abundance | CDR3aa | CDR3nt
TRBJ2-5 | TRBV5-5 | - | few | CASRPRLEETQYF | TGTGCCAGCAGACCGAGACTTGAAGAGACCCAGTACTTC
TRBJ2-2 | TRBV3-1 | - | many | CASSPLDRHTGELFF | TGTGCCAGCAGCCCTTTGGACAGACACACCGGGGAGCTGTTTTTT
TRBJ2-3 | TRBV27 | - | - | CASSQSRTDTQYF | TGTGCCAGCAGTCAGTCTCGCACAGATACGCAGTATTTT
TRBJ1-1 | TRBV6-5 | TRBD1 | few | CASRTKQGSGAAFF | TGTGCCAGCAGAACCAAACAGGGGTCAGGAGCAGCTTTCTTT
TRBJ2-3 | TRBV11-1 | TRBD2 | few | CASSPGVAGAADTQYF | TGTGCCAGCAGCCCCGGGGTAGCGGGAGCGGCTGATACGCAGTATTTT
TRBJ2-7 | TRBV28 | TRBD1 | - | CASSFDRGSNEQYF | TGTGCCAGCAGTTTCGACAGGGGTAGTAACGAGCAGTACTTC
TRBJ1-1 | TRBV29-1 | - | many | CSVVQANTEAFF | TGCAGCGTAGTACAGGCGAACACTGAAGCTTTCTTT
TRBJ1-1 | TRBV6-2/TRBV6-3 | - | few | CASSRPSKGTEAFF | TGTGCCAGCAGTCGACCATCGAAAGGGACTGAAGCTTTCTTT
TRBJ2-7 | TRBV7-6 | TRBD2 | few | CASSRTSGREQYF | TGTGCCAGCAGCCGGACTAGCGGTCGGGAGCAGTACTTC
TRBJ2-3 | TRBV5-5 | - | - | CASSLGLDTQYF | TGTGCCAGCAGCTTAGGGTTAGATACGCAGTATTTT
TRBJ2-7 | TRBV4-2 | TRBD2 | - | CASSQEGWEGGFSYEQYF | TGTGCCAGCAGCCAAGAAGGTTGGGAGGGAGGGTTCTCCTACGAGCAGTACTTC
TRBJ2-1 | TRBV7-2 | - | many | CASSFSPGTGEQFF | TGTGCCAGCAGCTTCTCGCCTGGGACGGGAGAGCAGTTCTTC
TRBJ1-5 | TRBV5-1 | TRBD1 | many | CASSRTGNNQPQHF | TGCGCCAGCAGTCGGACAGGGAATAATCAGCCCCAGCATTTT
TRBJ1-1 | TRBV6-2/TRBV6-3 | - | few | CASISHQGNTEAFF | TGTGCCAGCATTTCTCACCAGGGGAACACTGAAGCTTTCTTT
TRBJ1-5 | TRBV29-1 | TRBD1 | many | CSVWDRSPNQPQHF | TGCAGCGTTTGGGACAGGTCGCCCAATCAGCCCCAGCATTTT
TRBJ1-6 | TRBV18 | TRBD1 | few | CASSPLETGGGNSPLHF | TGTGCCAGCTCACCTCTAGAGACAGGGGGCGGAAATTCACCCCTCCACTTT
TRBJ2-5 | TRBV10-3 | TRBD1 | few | CAISDLGQQETQYF | TGTGCCATCAGTGACCTGGGACAGCAAGAGACCCAGTACTTC
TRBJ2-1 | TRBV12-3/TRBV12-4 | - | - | CASQQVRSYNEQFF | TGTGCCAGTCAACAGGTCCGCTCCTACAATGAGCAGTTCTTC
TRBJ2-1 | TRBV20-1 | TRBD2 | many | CSARGSGRAVNEQFF | TGCAGTGCTAGAGGTAGCGGGAGGGCCGTCAATGAGCAGTTCTTC
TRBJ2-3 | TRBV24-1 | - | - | CATSGRGQGPDTQYF | TGTGCCACCAGTGGGCGTGGGCAGGGACCAGATACGCAGTATTTT
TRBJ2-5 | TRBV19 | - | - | CASAPGVQETQYF | TGTGCCAGTGCACCGGGGGTCCAAGAGACCCAGTACTTC
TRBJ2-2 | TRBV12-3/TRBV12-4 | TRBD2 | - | CASTVSGRNTGELFF | TGTGCCAGCACCGTGAGCGGGAGGAACACCGGGGAGCTGTTTTTT
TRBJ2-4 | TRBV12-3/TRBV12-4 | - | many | CASSFADRNIQYF | TGTGCCAGCAGTTTCGCAGACCGAAACATTCAGTACTTC
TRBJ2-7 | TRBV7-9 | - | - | CASSLGDFTTYEQYF | TGTGCCAGCAGCTTAGGGGACTTTACTACCTACGAGCAGTACTTC
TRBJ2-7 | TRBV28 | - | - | CASSSPLKEQYF | TGTGCCAGCAGTTCTCCCCTGAAAGAGCAGTACTTC
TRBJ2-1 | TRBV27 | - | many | CASSPQGGGQFF | TGTGCCAGCAGTCCTCAAGGGGGTGGGCAGTTCTTC
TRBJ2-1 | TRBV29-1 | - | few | CSVVRAGNEQFF | TGCAGCGTTGTCAGGGCGGGCAATGAGCAGTTCTTC
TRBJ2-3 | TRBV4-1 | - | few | CASSQLAGFIGTQYF | TGCGCCAGCAGCCAACTTGCCGGTTTTATCGGTACGCAGTATTTT
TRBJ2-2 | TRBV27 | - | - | CASSSLPGDPGELFF | TGTGCCAGCAGTTCCCTCCCCGGGGACCCCGGGGAGCTGTTTTTT
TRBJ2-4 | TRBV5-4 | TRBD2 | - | CASSPELAVAKNIQYF | TGTGCCAGCAGCCCTGAACTAGCGGTAGCCAAAAACATTCAGTACTTC
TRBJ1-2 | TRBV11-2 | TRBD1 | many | CASSLARQGGALTF | TGTGCCAGCAGCTTAGCCAGACAGGGAGGAGCCCTAACATTC
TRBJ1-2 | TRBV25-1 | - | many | CASSRGLDGYTF | TGTGCCAGCAGTCGTGGGTTGGATGGCTACACCTTC
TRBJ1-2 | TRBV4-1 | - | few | CASSQDGQDYGYTF | TGCGCCAGCAGCCAAGACGGACAAGACTATGGCTACACCTTC
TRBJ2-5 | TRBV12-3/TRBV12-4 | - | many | CASSSYQETQYF | TGTGCCAGCAGCTCGTACCAAGAGACCCAGTACTTC
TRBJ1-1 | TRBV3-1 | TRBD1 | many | CASSQDRGLTEAFF | TGTGCCAGCAGCCAAGACAGGGGGCTCACTGAAGCTTTCTTT